This T cell receptor beta chain is from a study of shared clonotypes between healthy human individuals. As to this clone: Its antigen remains unidentified.

Losses at the gene ends were 7 bases for V and 2 bases for J; bases not matched to a gene: 8. This CDR3 spans 15 amino acids. Germline assignment: CDR1 MGHDK and CDR2 SYGVNS. Division of CD4+ cells produced a CD45RA+ naive subset and a CD45RA-negative memory subset. For each subset, genomic DNA was distributed in equal portions over several immunoSEQ plates. Generated by immunoSEQ multiplex PCR, the TCRdb table keeps only in-frame clones and is missing some. The data contain some 1.5 million clones, approximately 98% of them singletons. Study-wide points: Rarefaction exposed incomplete sorted-subset sequencing despite large depth. Generation probabilities were higher for clonotypes shared across all four sorted-subset donors than for unshared ones.

The specimen was naive CD4+ T cells sorted from blood. Subset meaning: CD45RA+ positively selected. The chain recombines TRBV25-1 with TRBJ2-1; 7 positions agree with TRBD2. The receptor's source is a man under 40 in good health. The chain's CDR3 is CASKGGRAPYNEQFF. CDR3 in DNA: TGTGCCAGCAAAGGTGGGAGGGCCCCCTACAATGAGCAGTTCTTC.